This TCR beta chain was identified during a study of blood T cell repertoires in COVID-19. At the level of the study: Material from acute and convalescent COVID-19 was sourced from the United States, Italy and Spain. Sources were T cells, B-cell-depleted T cells, or PBMCs; the material itself was cDNA or gDNA.

Trimming pared 6 bases from V and 5 bases from J, leaving 7 bases between. This CDR3 contains 11 residues. Per germline, CDR1 LNHNV and CDR2 YYDKDF (reference sequence). Methods used by the authors: Amplification with reference gene primers provided the estimates of nucleated cell counts. Some clones are missing from TCRdb's copy, which holds only in-frame ones; the method was immunoSEQ multiplex PCR. V, J and clone size are those of that table, while D and trimming were read from the DNA. The data contain fewer than 200,000 clones, 92% of them singletons. Seattle participants joined during active infection and were tracked over time.

The J gene is TRBJ1-1, the V gene TRBV15, with no clear D. The sequencing sample was made of peripheral blood. The clonotype comes from a man younger than 45 with COVID-19, enrolled during active disease. CDR3 coding DNA: TGTGCCACCAGGAGGGAAACTGAAGCTTTCTTT. This sequence encodes CATRRETEAFF. Looking up the rest from reference TRBV15 and TRBJ1-1 gives the full variable domain: DAMVIQNPRYQVTQFGKPVTLSCSQTLNHNVMYWYQQKSSQAPKLLFHYYDKDFNNEADTPDNFQSRRPNTSFCFLDIRSPGLGDTAMYLCATRRETEAFFGQGTRLTVV.